These T cell receptor beta chains were read from a single sample in a study of T cells after yellow fever vaccination. TCRdb redid the calling of the 5' RACE reads with MiXCR, one entry per CDR3 protein. The repertoire holds about 370,000 distinct CDR3 sequences, with about 9.9% as singletons. This material consisted of PBMCs, taken on the day of the first yellow fever vaccination. The receptors shown here come from a man between 18 and 35 years old who received the YFV17D yellow fever vaccine. Each CDR3 is given with its conserved first and last residue. Fields, in order: CDR3 protein, CDR3 DNA, clone size, V gene, D gene, J gene. A D gene is named only where the DNA matches it firmly. Rows give clone size only sometimes, using once, few, many, or a class for an expanded clone.

CASSLVPPGQETQYF	TGTGCCAGCAGCTTAGTCCCCCCAGGGCAAGAGACCCAGTACTTC	-	TRBV7-9	-	TRBJ2-5
CASRWASPEDTQYF	TGTGCCAGCCGTTGGGCCTCCCCCGAAGATACGCAGTATTTT	few	TRBV2	-	TRBJ2-3
CASSPEKVDNEQFF	TGTGCCAGCAGCCCTGAGAAGGTGGACAATGAGCAGTTCTTC	-	TRBV7-9	-	TRBJ2-1
CASSGRGNANTGELFF	TGTGCCAGCAGCGGTCGGGGGAACGCGAACACCGGGGAGCTGTTTTTT	few	TRBV7-2	-	TRBJ2-2
CASSLKASDTGELFF	TGCGCCAGCAGCTTGAAGGCTAGCGACACCGGGGAGCTGTTTTTT	many	TRBV5-1	-	TRBJ2-2
CAWSVGTGGTEAFF	TGTGCCTGGAGTGTTGGGACAGGGGGCACTGAAGCTTTCTTT	-	TRBV30	TRBD1	TRBJ1-1
CASSSGTVSYEQYF	TGTGCCAGCAGCTCCGGGACGGTATCCTACGAGCAGTACTTC	-	TRBV5-6	-	TRBJ2-7
CASSPLWDRASQPQHF	TGTGCCAGCAGCCCGTTGTGGGACAGGGCAAGTCAGCCCCAGCATTTT	-	TRBV5-5	TRBD1	TRBJ1-5
CASSSEGSGELFF	TGTGCCAGCAGCTCAGAGGGATCCGGGGAGCTGTTTTTT	-	TRBV7-6	-	TRBJ2-2
CASSGKSGTPVYF	TGTGCCAGCAGCGGCAAATCCGGGACACCGGTGTACTTC	many	TRBV4-2	-	TRBJ2-7
CASSQDQLARETQYF	TGTGCCAGCAGCCAGGACCAACTAGCGAGAGAGACCCAGTACTTC	few	TRBV3-1	TRBD2	TRBJ2-5
CATSLMETQYF	TGTGCCACCTCTCTCATGGAGACCCAGTACTTC	few	TRBV24-1	-	TRBJ2-5
CAITDSYNSPLHF	TGTGCCATTACAGATTCCTATAATTCACCCCTCCACTTT	few	TRBV7-8	-	TRBJ1-6
CASSQDPGLSGGSTDTQYF	TGCGCCAGCAGCCAAGATCCCGGGCTTAGCGGGGGGAGCACAGATACGCAGTATTTT	few	TRBV4-3	TRBD2	TRBJ2-3
CASSRKGATYRYNEQFF	TGTGCCAGCAGTCGGAAGGGGGCTACGTATCGGTACAATGAGCAGTTCTTC	-	TRBV6-1	TRBD1	TRBJ2-1
CASSLVRDRGQYF	TGTGCCAGCAGCTTAGTAAGGGACAGGGGACAGTACTTC	-	TRBV7-9	TRBD1	TRBJ2-7
CARSFLRDTQYF	TGTGCCAGAAGCTTTCTTCGCGATACGCAGTATTTT	few	TRBV5-3	-	TRBJ2-3
CASSEQAGVTYNEQFF	TGTGCCAGCAGCGAACAAGCGGGGGTTACCTACAATGAGCAGTTCTTC	-	TRBV7-2	TRBD2	TRBJ2-1
CASRRTGGRGTEAFF	TGTGCCAGCAGACGGACAGGGGGAAGAGGCACTGAAGCTTTCTTT	-	TRBV6-1	TRBD1	TRBJ1-1
CASRYTSGGGHEQFF	TGTGCCAGCAGATACACTAGCGGGGGCGGGCATGAGCAGTTCTTC	few	TRBV27	TRBD2	TRBJ2-1
CASAPGLNYGYTF	TGTGCCAGCGCGCCAGGACTAAACTATGGCTACACCTTC	many	TRBV27	-	TRBJ1-2
CASSAQTNTEAFF	TGCGCCAGCAGTGCACAGACGAACACTGAAGCTTTCTTT	many	TRBV10-1	-	TRBJ1-1
CASSLARGGGTDTQYF	TGTGCCAGCAGCTTGGCGAGGGGAGGCGGCACAGATACGCAGTATTTT	many	TRBV5-6	-	TRBJ2-3
CASSQDGDRVFYGYTF	TGTGCCAGCAGCCAAGATGGGGACAGGGTCTTTTATGGCTACACCTTC	few	TRBV4-2	TRBD1	TRBJ1-2
CASRAGDRGNSPLHF	TGCGCCAGCAGAGCAGGGGACAGGGGAAATTCACCCCTCCACTTT	few	TRBV5-1	TRBD1	TRBJ1-6
CASSLMDYTDTQYF	TGCGCCAGCAGCTTAATGGATTACACAGATACGCAGTATTTT	many	TRBV5-1	-	TRBJ2-3
CASSSFGDSPLHF	TGTGCCAGCAGCTCCTTTGGGGATTCACCCCTCCACTTT	few	TRBV12-3/TRBV12-4	-	TRBJ1-6
CASRVQGADGYTF	TGTGCCTCCCGTGTACAGGGGGCCGACGGCTACACCTTC	-	TRBV30	TRBD1	TRBJ1-2
CASSRDNYEKLFF	TGTGCCAGCAGCCGGGACAATTACGAAAAACTGTTTTTT	-	TRBV12-3/TRBV12-4	-	TRBJ1-4
CASRSDRPSTDTQYF	TGTGCCAGCAGGTCGGACAGACCAAGCACAGATACGCAGTATTTT	many	TRBV12-3/TRBV12-4	-	TRBJ2-3
CASSYTFGGQPQHF	TGTGCCAGCAGTTACACGTTCGGAGGTCAGCCCCAGCATTTT	-	TRBV6-5	-	TRBJ1-5
CASSPEGGNYYGYTF	TGTGCCAGCAGCCCAGAGGGCGGGAATTACTATGGCTACACCTTC	-	TRBV11-2	-	TRBJ1-2
CASSPLGGVDTQYF	TGTGCCAGCAGCCCGTTGGGCGGGGTGGATACGCAGTATTTT	-	TRBV9	-	TRBJ2-3
CASSLVTSVETQYF	TGTGCCAGCAGCTTGGTGACTAGTGTGGAGACCCAGTACTTC	-	TRBV5-6	-	TRBJ2-5
CASKTRVETQYF	TGCGCCAGCAAGACAAGGGTAGAGACCCAGTACTTC	many	TRBV5-1	-	TRBJ2-5
CASSGMNYEQYF	TGTGCCAGCAGTGGCATGAACTACGAGCAGTACTTC	-	TRBV6-5	-	TRBJ2-7
CASSQDRAAAQETQYF	TGTGCCAGCAGCCAAGATCGGGCAGCGGCCCAAGAGACCCAGTACTTC	-	TRBV4-2	-	TRBJ2-5
CASTKGLAGGRVTGELFF	TGTGCCAGTACCAAGGGGCTAGCGGGGGGGCGTGTCACCGGGGAGCTGTTTTTT	few	TRBV19	TRBD2	TRBJ2-2
CASSSQGIRPDTQYF	TGTGCCAGCAGCTCTCAGGGAATTAGGCCCGATACGCAGTATTTT	-	TRBV7-8	-	TRBJ2-3
CASSQTGQGSYNSPLHF	TGTGCCAGCAGCCAAACGGGACAGGGGTCCTATAATTCACCCCTCCACTTT	few	TRBV3-1	TRBD1	TRBJ1-6
CASSIVFAGMEGPEAFF	TGTGCCAGTAGTATAGTTTTCGCAGGGATGGAAGGGCCTGAAGCTTTCTTT	-	TRBV19	-	TRBJ1-1
CASSQDIGVTTKETQYF	TGTGCCAGCAGCCAAGATATCGGGGTCACCACAAAAGAGACCCAGTACTTC	few	TRBV3-1	-	TRBJ2-5
CASRARLAGWSSYNEQFF	TGTGCCAGCAGGGCGAGGCTAGCGGGGTGGAGCTCCTACAATGAGCAGTTCTTC	-	TRBV28	TRBD2	TRBJ2-1
CSVVGRATDTQYF	TGCAGCGTTGTAGGCAGGGCCACAGATACGCAGTATTTT	few	TRBV29-1	-	TRBJ2-3
CASSSGQVYNEQFF	TGTGCCAGCAGCTCGGGACAGGTGTACAATGAGCAGTTCTTC	-	TRBV7-8	TRBD1	TRBJ2-1
CASSREGTLSYEQYF	TGTGCCAGCAGCCGGGAGGGGACCTTATCCTACGAGCAGTACTTC	few	TRBV27	TRBD2	TRBJ2-7
CSARDLQGATNEKLFF	TGCAGTGCTAGAGACCTACAGGGGGCGACGAATGAAAAACTGTTTTTT	few	TRBV20-1	TRBD1	TRBJ1-4
CASRGPMNTEAFF	TGTGCCAGTCGGGGGCCGATGAACACTGAAGCTTTCTTT	-	TRBV18	-	TRBJ1-1
CASSGRQANQPQHF	TGTGCCAGCAGTGGACGGCAGGCCAATCAGCCCCAGCATTTT	-	TRBV12-3/TRBV12-4	-	TRBJ1-5
CASSDRRTHNSPLHF	TGTGCCAGCAGTGACAGACGGACCCATAATTCACCCCTCCACTTT	many	TRBV27	-	TRBJ1-6
CASSLARFGGGARTDTQYF	TGTGCCAGCAGCTTAGCGAGATTCGGCGGGGGGGCTCGCACAGATACGCAGTATTTT	many	TRBV7-2	TRBD2	TRBJ2-3
CASSLLGISTDTQYF	TGTGCCAGCAGCTTATTGGGGATCAGCACAGATACGCAGTATTTT	few	TRBV7-2	-	TRBJ2-3
CASSLTSAYNEQFF	TGTGCCAGCAGTTTGACTAGCGCATACAATGAGCAGTTCTTC	few	TRBV27	TRBD2	TRBJ2-1